This T cell receptor beta chain was sequenced in a study of shared clonotypes between healthy human individuals. At the level of the study: Donors were two women and a few men aged 18 to 49. Study-level findings and limits: Few donors restricted represented genetic and exposure-history diversity. The study found 4.5% to 5% of naive CD4 clonotypes shared across a few donors. It was the non-shared clonotypes that had lower generation probabilities than clonotypes shared by all four donors.

The ends lost 3 bases at V and 1 base at J; junction bases unmatched: 3. This CDR3 contains 14 residues. Per germline, CDR1 SGHRS and CDR2 YFSETQ. This table comes from immunoSEQ multiplex PCR, and its TCRdb copy is limited to in-frame clones, with some not included. The table shows more than 2 million clones, with roughly 95% occurring only once. Of note for this clone: Its antigen is currently unknown. The same CDR3 also results from other DNA sequences found in this sample.

The chain employs TRBV5-1 and TRBJ2-5; 7 positions agree with TRBD1. This clonotype was sampled from a man aged 18-30 years in good health. Sequences were obtained from naive CD4+ T cells sorted from blood. Subset specified: CD45RA+ positively selected. The CDR3 sequence: CASSSGTAQETQYF. In nucleotides, the CDR3 is TGCGCCAGCAGCTCGGGGACAGCCCAAGAGACCCAGTACTTC. Full variable domain (outside the CDR3, taken from reference TRBV5-1 and TRBJ2-5): KAGVTQTPRYLIKTRGQQVTLSCSPISGHRSVSWYQQTPGQGLQFLFEYFSETQRNKGNFPGRFSGRQFSNSRSEMNVSTLELGDSALYLCASSSGTAQETQYFGPGTRLLVL.